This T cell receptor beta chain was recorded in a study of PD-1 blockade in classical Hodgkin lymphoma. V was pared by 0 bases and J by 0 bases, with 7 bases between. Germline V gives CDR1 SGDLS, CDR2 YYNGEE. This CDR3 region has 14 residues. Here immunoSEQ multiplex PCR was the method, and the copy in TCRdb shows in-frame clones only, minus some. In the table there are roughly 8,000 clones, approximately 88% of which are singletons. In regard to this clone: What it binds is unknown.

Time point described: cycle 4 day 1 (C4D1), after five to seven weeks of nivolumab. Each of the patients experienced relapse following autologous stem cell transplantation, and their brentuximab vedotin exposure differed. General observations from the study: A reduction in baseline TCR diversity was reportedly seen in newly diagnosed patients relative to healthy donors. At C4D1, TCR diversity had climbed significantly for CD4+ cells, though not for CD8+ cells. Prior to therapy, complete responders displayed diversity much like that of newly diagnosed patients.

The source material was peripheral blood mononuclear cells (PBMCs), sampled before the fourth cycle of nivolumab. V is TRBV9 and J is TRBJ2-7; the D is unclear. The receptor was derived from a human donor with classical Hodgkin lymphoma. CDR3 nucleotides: TGTGCCAGCAGCGTAGACGGGCTCTCCTACGAGCAGTACTTC. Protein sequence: CASSVDGLSYEQYF.